Listed below are T cell receptor beta chains from one sample, sequenced in a study of cytomegalovirus exposure and HLA in healthy donors. The assay was immunoSEQ multiplex PCR, and TCRdb's table has in-frame clones only and misses some. This table holds 150,000 to 180,000 clones, under 80% found once. The source material was PBMCs. Receptors were obtained from a man aged 30 to 45 in good health and CMV-seronegative. Both conserved end residues are part of each CDR3. Fields, in order: J gene, D gene, clone size, V gene, CDR3 protein, CDR3 DNA. A D gene is named only where the DNA matches it firmly. Clone size appears in some rows only: once, few, many, or a class for an expanded clone.

j_call: TRBJ2-7; d_call: TRBD1; clone_size: NA; v_call: TRBV13; cdr3_aa: CASSLRDSNYEQYF; cdr3_nt: TGTGCCAGCAGCCTACGGGACAGCAACTACGAGCAGTACTTC
j_call: TRBJ1-1; d_call: TRBD1; clone_size: few; v_call: TRBV7-9; cdr3_aa: CASSLTGLGAFF; cdr3_nt: TGTGCCAGCAGCCTGACAGGGCTGGGAGCTTTCTTT
j_call: TRBJ1-5; d_call: TRBD1; clone_size: NA; v_call: TRBV19; cdr3_aa: CASRQGARGQPQHF; cdr3_nt: TGTGCCAGTAGGCAGGGGGCCCGGGGTCAGCCCCAGCATTTT
j_call: TRBJ1-1; d_call: NA; clone_size: NA; v_call: TRBV19; cdr3_aa: CASSIEISTEAFF; cdr3_nt: TGTGCCAGTAGTATAGAAATATCCACTGAAGCTTTCTTT
j_call: TRBJ2-7; d_call: TRBD1; clone_size: NA; v_call: TRBV7-3; cdr3_aa: CASSPGQGIHEQYF; cdr3_nt: TGTGCCAGCAGCCCGGGACAGGGGATCCACGAGCAGTACTTC
j_call: TRBJ1-1; d_call: NA; clone_size: few; v_call: TRBV11-2; cdr3_aa: CASSPSGGANTEAFF; cdr3_nt: TGTGCCAGCAGCCCAAGCGGAGGGGCGAACACTGAAGCTTTCTTT
j_call: TRBJ2-1; d_call: NA; clone_size: NA; v_call: TRBV5-1; cdr3_aa: CASSLGQLPYNEQFF; cdr3_nt: TGCGCCAGCAGCCTCGGACAGCTACCCTACAATGAGCAGTTCTTC
j_call: TRBJ1-1; d_call: TRBD1; clone_size: NA; v_call: TRBV2; cdr3_aa: CASRAGGWDMNTEAFF; cdr3_nt: TGTGCCAGCAGGGCAGGGGGCTGGGATATGAACACTGAAGCTTTCTTT
j_call: TRBJ1-2; d_call: NA; clone_size: NA; v_call: TRBV5-5; cdr3_aa: CASSLEQGGLNYGYTF; cdr3_nt: TGTGCCAGCAGCTTGGAACAGGGCGGTTTGAACTATGGCTACACCTTC
j_call: TRBJ2-3; d_call: NA; clone_size: few; v_call: TRBV28; cdr3_aa: CATGLGWGGTDTQYF; cdr3_nt: TGTGCCACAGGTTTAGGTTGGGGAGGCACAGATACGCAGTATTTT
j_call: TRBJ2-3; d_call: TRBD2; clone_size: NA; v_call: TRBV5-1; cdr3_aa: CASRLLAGGSTDTQYF; cdr3_nt: TGCGCCAGCAGACTATTAGCGGGGGGCAGCACAGATACGCAGTATTTT
j_call: TRBJ1-2; d_call: TRBD1; clone_size: few; v_call: TRBV7-2; cdr3_aa: CASSSFFGTANNYGYTF; cdr3_nt: TGTGCCAGCAGCTCCTTTTTTGGGACAGCGAATAACTATGGCTACACCTTC
j_call: TRBJ2-7; d_call: TRBD1; clone_size: NA; v_call: TRBV28; cdr3_aa: CASTDRVNDEQYF; cdr3_nt: TGTGCCAGCACCGACAGGGTGAACGACGAGCAGTACTTC
j_call: TRBJ1-3; d_call: TRBD1; clone_size: once; v_call: TRBV5-1; cdr3_aa: CASSWGDRNSGNTIYF; cdr3_nt: TGCGCCAGCAGCTGGGGGGACAGGAACTCTGGAAACACCATATATTTT
j_call: TRBJ1-1; d_call: TRBD1; clone_size: NA; v_call: TRBV19; cdr3_aa: CASRKTGVDTEAFF; cdr3_nt: TGTGCCAGTAGAAAAACAGGGGTAGACACTGAAGCTTTCTTT
j_call: TRBJ2-1; d_call: TRBD2; clone_size: few; v_call: TRBV19; cdr3_aa: CASITSGGGNEQFF; cdr3_nt: TGTGCCAGCATAACTAGCGGAGGGGGCAATGAGCAGTTCTTC
j_call: TRBJ2-5; d_call: TRBD1; clone_size: NA; v_call: TRBV5-1; cdr3_aa: CASSLDLTTGGQTQYF; cdr3_nt: TGCGCCAGCAGCTTGGATTTAACGACAGGGGGGCAGACCCAGTACTTC
j_call: TRBJ1-2; d_call: NA; clone_size: NA; v_call: TRBV29-1; cdr3_aa: CSVPGTSEVNYGYTF; cdr3_nt: TGCAGCGTTCCCGGGACAAGCGAAGTTAACTATGGCTACACCTTC
j_call: TRBJ2-7; d_call: NA; clone_size: few; v_call: TRBV11-2; cdr3_aa: CASSFHSPGFQQYF; cdr3_nt: TGTGCCAGCAGCTTTCATTCGCCGGGGTTCCAGCAGTACTTC
j_call: TRBJ2-1; d_call: NA; clone_size: NA; v_call: TRBV7-9; cdr3_aa: CASSLEGRVHEQFF; cdr3_nt: TGTGCCAGCAGCTTAGAGGGCAGGGTCCATGAGCAGTTCTTC
j_call: TRBJ1-4; d_call: NA; clone_size: NA; v_call: TRBV7-8; cdr3_aa: CASSRTGLANEKLFF; cdr3_nt: TGTGCCAGCAGTCGCACGGGACTCGCTAATGAAAAACTGTTTTTT
j_call: TRBJ1-4; d_call: TRBD1; clone_size: once; v_call: TRBV5-1; cdr3_aa: CASSSGTGNEKLFF; cdr3_nt: TGCGCCAGCAGTTCCGGGACAGGGAATGAAAAACTGTTTTTT
j_call: TRBJ1-4; d_call: TRBD1; clone_size: NA; v_call: TRBV28; cdr3_aa: CASTQGWEKLFF; cdr3_nt: TGTGCCAGCACACAGGGGTGGGAGAAACTGTTTTTT
j_call: TRBJ2-7; d_call: TRBD1; clone_size: few; v_call: TRBV9; cdr3_aa: CASSLEGASRWEQYF; cdr3_nt: TGTGCCAGCAGCTTAGAGGGGGCGAGCCGGTGGGAGCAGTACTTC
j_call: TRBJ2-2; d_call: TRBD2; clone_size: NA; v_call: TRBV29-1; cdr3_aa: CSVDASGGPGELFF; cdr3_nt: TGCAGCGTTGACGCTAGCGGGGGCCCCGGGGAGCTGTTTTTT
j_call: TRBJ1-1; d_call: TRBD1; clone_size: NA; v_call: TRBV19; cdr3_aa: CASSVPGQGGRTEAFF; cdr3_nt: TGTGCCAGTAGTGTACCGGGACAGGGAGGTCGGACTGAAGCTTTCTTT
j_call: TRBJ1-1; d_call: NA; clone_size: NA; v_call: TRBV2; cdr3_aa: CASSDTSAFF; cdr3_nt: TGTGCCAGCAGTGACACTAGCGCTTTCTTT
j_call: TRBJ2-7; d_call: TRBD1; clone_size: NA; v_call: TRBV4-2; cdr3_aa: CASSQMGTGNYEQYF; cdr3_nt: TGTGCCAGCAGCCAAATGGGGACAGGGAACTACGAGCAGTACTTC
j_call: TRBJ2-7; d_call: NA; clone_size: few; v_call: TRBV5-4; cdr3_aa: CASSLDPPGEQYF; cdr3_nt: TGTGCCAGCAGCCTCGACCCTCCCGGGGAGCAGTACTTC
j_call: TRBJ1-6; d_call: TRBD1; clone_size: NA; v_call: TRBV5-4; cdr3_aa: CASSYGTGVDSPLNF; cdr3_nt: TGTGCCAGCAGCTACGGGACAGGGGTGGATTCACCCCTCAACTTT
j_call: TRBJ1-1; d_call: NA; clone_size: few; v_call: TRBV6-6; cdr3_aa: CASSYPIGGTEAFF; cdr3_nt: TGTGCCAGCAGTTACCCCATCGGGGGGACTGAAGCTTTCTTT
j_call: TRBJ1-6; d_call: TRBD1; clone_size: NA; v_call: TRBV28; cdr3_aa: CASSLMGTGGLSYNSPLHF; cdr3_nt: TGTGCCAGCAGTTTAATGGGGACAGGCGGACTCTCCTATAATTCACCCCTCCACTTT
j_call: TRBJ1-2; d_call: TRBD1; clone_size: NA; v_call: TRBV11-2; cdr3_aa: CASSLSGTVDYGYTF; cdr3_nt: TGTGCCAGCAGCTTATCCGGGACAGTGGACTATGGCTACACCTTC
j_call: TRBJ1-1; d_call: NA; clone_size: NA; v_call: TRBV30; cdr3_aa: CAWSVGAYTEAFF; cdr3_nt: TGTGCCTGGAGTGTGGGGGCCTACACTGAAGCTTTCTTT
j_call: TRBJ2-7; d_call: NA; clone_size: few; v_call: TRBV7-9; cdr3_aa: CASSLGTSSYEQYF; cdr3_nt: TGTGCCAGCAGCTTAGGGACTTCCTCCTACGAGCAGTACTTC
j_call: TRBJ2-4; d_call: NA; clone_size: few; v_call: TRBV4-2; cdr3_aa: CASSQYERQQGNIQYF; cdr3_nt: TGTGCCAGCAGCCAATACGAACGCCAACAGGGTAACATTCAGTACTTC
j_call: TRBJ2-2; d_call: NA; clone_size: NA; v_call: TRBV13; cdr3_aa: CASSFGNTGELFF; cdr3_nt: TGTGCCAGCAGCTTCGGGAACACCGGGGAGCTGTTTTTT
j_call: TRBJ2-1; d_call: TRBD2; clone_size: once; v_call: TRBV10-2; cdr3_aa: CASSDVSGGELYNEQFF; cdr3_nt: TGCGCCAGCAGTGATGTTAGCGGGGGGGAACTCTACAATGAGCAGTTCTTC
j_call: TRBJ1-2; d_call: NA; clone_size: NA; v_call: TRBV28; cdr3_aa: CASSFIASNYGYTF; cdr3_nt: TGTGCCAGCAGTTTTATAGCTTCTAACTATGGCTACACCTTC
j_call: TRBJ2-2; d_call: TRBD2; clone_size: NA; v_call: TRBV5-4; cdr3_aa: CASSPGLAGYANTGELFF; cdr3_nt: TGTGCCAGCAGCCCCGGACTAGCGGGCTACGCGAACACCGGGGAGCTGTTTTTT
j_call: TRBJ2-7; d_call: TRBD1; clone_size: NA; v_call: TRBV7-2; cdr3_aa: CASKTGQGNYEQYF; cdr3_nt: TGTGCCAGCAAAACGGGACAGGGGAATTACGAGCAGTACTTC
j_call: TRBJ2-7; d_call: NA; clone_size: NA; v_call: TRBV5-1; cdr3_aa: CASSLDSNREGEQYF; cdr3_nt: TGCGCCAGCAGCTTGGACTCGAACAGGGAAGGCGAGCAGTACTTC
j_call: TRBJ1-1; d_call: NA; clone_size: NA; v_call: TRBV2; cdr3_aa: CASSVQNTEAFF; cdr3_nt: TGTGCCAGCAGTGTCCAGAACACTGAAGCTTTCTTT
j_call: TRBJ2-7; d_call: NA; clone_size: NA; v_call: TRBV7-2; cdr3_aa: CASSLEMAEVGYEQYF; cdr3_nt: TGTGCCAGCAGCTTAGAGATGGCAGAGGTCGGCTACGAGCAGTACTTC
j_call: TRBJ1-6; d_call: TRBD1; clone_size: few; v_call: TRBV5-1; cdr3_aa: CASSSWTGGNSPLHF; cdr3_nt: TGCGCCAGCAGCTCCTGGACAGGCGGCAATTCGCCCCTCCACTTT
j_call: TRBJ2-3; d_call: NA; clone_size: NA; v_call: TRBV6-1; cdr3_aa: CASSGPDRIPGTDTQYF; cdr3_nt: TGTGCCAGCAGTGGTCCCGACAGGATCCCGGGCACAGATACGCAGTATTTT
j_call: TRBJ1-1; d_call: TRBD1; clone_size: NA; v_call: TRBV19; cdr3_aa: CASSNFGQGRTEAFF; cdr3_nt: TGTGCCAGTAGTAACTTCGGACAGGGTAGGACTGAAGCTTTCTTT
j_call: TRBJ2-3; d_call: NA; clone_size: few; v_call: TRBV2; cdr3_aa: CASSDLRDTQYF; cdr3_nt: TGTGCCAGCAGTGACCTCAGGGATACGCAGTATTTT